The following is a T cell receptor (beta chain) sequence with its context. The V segment lost 5 bases and the J segment 4 bases; nucleotides outside the gene matches: 7. Germline V CDR1 and CDR2: SSHAT, FNYEAQ (reference sequence). The CDR3 runs 15 residues. The sample is drawn from a study of blood T cell repertoires in COVID-19. The table came from immunoSEQ multiplex PCR; TCRdb's copy has only in-frame clones and leaves some out. Here the sample spans about 220,000 clones, 80% being singletons. This clonotype was sampled from a human donor in a cohort sampled during active COVID-19. The chain has TRBV7-7 and TRBJ2-5; 10 nucleotides align to TRBD1. The sample was peripheral blood. The CDR3 DNA reads as TGTGCCAGCAGCCCGGGACAGGGGAATGGAGAGACCCAGTACTTC. It is translated as CASSPGQGNGETQYF.